This T cell receptor beta chain was sequenced in a study of blood T cell repertoires in COVID-19. About the research overall: Specimens from acute and convalescent COVID-19 originated in the United States, Italy and Spain.

The V gene's germline CDR1 is KGHSH and CDR2 LQKENI. V was shortened by 6 bases and J by 6 bases, with 16 bases between the two germline ends. The CDR3 is made up of 14 amino acids. Authors' processing steps: Estimated nucleated cell counts came from reference gene primer amplification. Generated by immunoSEQ multiplex PCR, the TCRdb table keeps only in-frame clones and is missing some. The D gene and trimming were derived from the DNA, and the V and J assignments and clone size from that table. The profile shows roughly 250,000 clones, roughly three quarters of them singletons. The sequence was collected from a woman aged 40 to 49 with active or convalescent COVID-19. The rearrangement links TRBV18 to TRBJ2-3, with a tentative D call TRBD1 (6 bases). Sample: peripheral blood. CDR3 bases: TGTGCCAGCTCGGATGGGAAAAGGGGGGATACGCAGTATTTT. It yields the protein CASSDGKRGDTQYF.